These 24 T cell receptor beta chains came from one sample sequenced in a study of blood T cells in healthy people across ages. Alongside a J-beta primer mix, a sample-barcoded 5' primer served in a second PCR lasting roughly 6 to 11 cycles. TCRdb fed the 5' RACE reads into MiXCR, producing one record per CDR3 protein. The sample has 1,800,000 or so distinct CDR3 sequences, approximately 39% seen once; the top ten hold approximately 22%. Sequenced sample: blood. Receptor source: a human donor in good health.

This clonotype was counted between two and nine times. The CDR3 protein is CSARDGGQGNYGYTF. CDR3 coding DNA: TGCAGTGCTAGAGATGGCGGACAGGGGAACTATGGCTACACCTTC. The chain combines TRBV20-1 with TRBJ1-2, with TRBD1 identical over 9 bases. From germline, CDR1 is DFQATT and CDR2 SNEGSKA (reference sequence). The length of the CDR3 is 15 residues. V dropped 0 bases and J dropped 2; count of bases not matched to a gene: 4.

Remarks on this clonotype: It may be a read error: a sequence one base away is much more abundant. The chain joins TRBV3-1 to TRBJ2-1; TRBD2 agrees at 8 bases. In germline, CDR1 is LGHDT, CDR2 YNNKEL (reference sequence). This CDR3 region has 18 residues. V was clipped by 0 bases and J by 13 bases; unmatched bases: 20. The chain's CDR3 is CASSQDFNGVAGKTSQFF. The CDR3 region has the DNA TGTGCCAGCAGCCAAGATTTCAACGGGGTAGCGGGGAAGACCTCCCAGTTCTTC.

The chain recombines TRBV29-1 with TRBJ1-1, with TRBD1 as a possible D gene (5 bases). The CDR3 covers 12 residues. Germline-derived CDR1 and CDR2 are SQVTM and ANQGSEA. V was shortened by 7 bases and J by 5 bases, with 14 bases between the two germline ends. CDR3: CSGILGGTEAFF. The CDR3 DNA sequence: TGCAGCGGTATCCTCGGGGGGACTGAAGCTTTCTTT.

The DNA of the CDR3 is TGCGCCAGCAGCCAAGATCTCTTTGGGTCCGAGGCAACTAATGAAAAACTGTTTTTT. Translation: CASSQDLFGSEATNEKLFF. This chain links TRBV4-3 with TRBJ1-4; no definite D call. The V and J ends lost 0 bases and 0 bases respectively, with 17 bases between them. The CDR3 is 19 amino acids. In germline, CDR1 is LGHNA, CDR2 YSLEER.

The V call is TRBV15, the J call TRBJ2-1; D is possibly TRBD2 (5 bases). The CDR3 runs 14 residues. V was pared by 0 bases and J by 8 bases, with 11 bases between. Looked up from germline, CDR1 is LNHNV and CDR2 is YYDKDF (reference sequence). The CDR3 here is CATSRDVYGDEQFF. The DNA of the CDR3 is TGTGCCACCAGCAGAGATGTATACGGGGATGAGCAGTTCTTC.

The chain carries TRBV5-6 and TRBJ2-5; the match to TRBD1 covers 8 bases. Gene TRBJ2-7 matches the end of the DNA better, so the J call may be wrong. Germline V CDR1 and CDR2: SGHDT, YYEEEE. CDR3 length: 15 residues. In DNA, the CDR3 is TGTGCCAGCAGCTTGTTGGGCAGGGGGCGTTACGAGCAGTACTTC. Protein sequence: CASSLLGRGRYEQYF.

This clonotype was detected only a few times. The V call is TRBV12-3 or TRBV12-4, the J call TRBJ2-7; a possible D gene is TRBD2 (5 bases). Trimming removed 4 bases at V and 7 bases at J, with 11 bases between. This CDR3 has 12 amino acids. This chain's CDR3 is CASSYIPGEQYF. DNA for the CDR3: TGTGCCAGCAGTTATATCCCGGGAGAGCAGTACTTC.

A few counts support this clonotype. This rearrangement joins TRBV6-2 or TRBV6-3 to TRBJ2-4; 12 nucleotides align to TRBD2. The J call may be wrong; the DNA end is better matched by TRBJ2-7. Looked up from germline, CDR1 is MNHEY and CDR2 is SVGEGT. The CDR3 sequence is 17 residues long. The CDR3 reads CASSNGLAGQYSYEQYF. CDR3 coding DNA: TGTGCCAGCAGTAACGGACTAGCGGGGCAGTACTCCTACGAGCAGTACTTC.

This clonotype was observed a single time. The chain links TRBV7-2 to TRBJ2-5, with D uncertain. The CDR3 loop spans 15 amino acids. V was clipped by 0 bases and J by 5 bases, with 13 bases between them. Germline-derived CDR1 and CDR2 are SGHTA and FQGNSA. CDR3 nucleotides: TGTGCCAGCAGCTTAGCGGGTGAGCTCGGTGAGACCCAGTACTTC. Translated, it gives CASSLAGELGETQYF.

The chain uses TRBV5-1 and TRBJ2-4, with a weak D call TRBD2 (5 bases). The DNA matches TRBJ2-7 better at its end, which makes the J call doubtful. The germline V gene encodes CDR1 SGHRS and CDR2 YFSETQ. This CDR3 comprises 16 residues. CDR3 sequence (DNA): TGCGCCAGCAGCTTCGGAGGAGATGGCGAAAGTTACGAGCAGTACTTC. Protein sequence: CASSFGGDGESYEQYF.

The J gene is TRBJ1-1, the V gene TRBV12-3 or TRBV12-4, with a weak D call TRBD1 (5 bases). The V end was cut by 6 bases, the J end by 10 bases, with 15 bases between. The CDR3 runs to 12 residues. CDR3 in DNA: TGTGCCAGCAGGTACTACAGAGGGGCAGCTTTCTTT. It encodes CASRYYRGAAFF.

In this sample, this clonotype turned up a few times. V gene TRBV28 combines with J gene TRBJ1-2; no definite D call. CDR1 is MDHEN and CDR2 is SYDVKM in the germline V gene. The CDR3 consists of 14 residues. The V end lost 8 bases, the J end lost 3 bases, and 16 bases lay between the germline ends. DNA of the CDR3: TGTGCCAGCCGGGAGCTCATGGGGTACTATGGCTACACCTTC. This gives the protein CASRELMGYYGYTF.

This clonotype was counted between two and nine times. The chain joins TRBV5-5 to TRBJ2-7; D is possibly TRBD1 or TRBD2 (5 bases each). V lost 5 bases to trimming and J lost 0 bases, with 15 bases between them. Germline values: CDR1 SGHKS, CDR2 YYEKEE (reference sequence). The CDR3 consists of 15 residues. CDR3 residues: CASSPEAGSSYEQYF. The DNA for the CDR3 is TGTGCCAGCAGTCCGGAGGCAGGGAGCTCCTACGAGCAGTACTTC.

This clonotype was counted only a few times. This chain links TRBV20-1 with TRBJ2-3; 9 bases fit TRBD2. The CDR3 extends over 15 amino acids. The trim removed 3 bases at V and 6 bases at J, leaving 10 bases unmatched. The V gene's germline CDR1 is DFQATT and CDR2 SNEGSKA (reference sequence). CDR3 region: CSASVGRGGPDTQYF. DNA for the CDR3: TGCAGTGCTAGTGTTGGGCGGGGGGGACCCGATACGCAGTATTTT.

V is TRBV6-2 or TRBV6-3 and J is TRBJ2-1, with 9 bases fitting TRBD2. The germline gives CDR1 MNHEY, CDR2 SVGEGT. The CDR3 is 15 amino acids. V lost 8 bases, J lost 4 bases, and 9 bases stayed unmatched. The CDR3 sequence: CASYPSGENYNEQFF. As DNA, the CDR3 is TGTGCCAGCTATCCTAGCGGGGAAAATTACAATGAGCAGTTCTTC.

A few counts support this clonotype. Germline and junction disagree at one end, which may indicate a read error. The CDR3 nucleotides read TGTGCCAGCAGCTTCCTGCGCCAGTTCTACGATGAGCAGTTCTTC. This codes for CASSFLRQFYDEQFF. This rearrangement joins TRBV11-2 to TRBJ2-1, with no clear D. CDR3 length: 15 amino acids. CDR1 and CDR2 from the germline V gene are SGHAT and FQNNGV. Using reference TRBV11-2 and TRBJ2-1 for the parts outside the CDR3, the full variable domain is EAGVAQSPRYKIIEKRQSVAFWCNPISGHATLYWYQQILGQGPKLLIQFQNNGVVDDSQLPKDRFSAERLKGVDSTLKIQPAKLEDSAVYLCASSFLRQFYDEQFFGPGTRLTVL.

Here the CDR3 DNA reads TGTGCCAGCAGCGTACAGGGCAGCATTCAGTTCTTC. Translated: CASSVQGSIQFF. The chain joins TRBV7-9 to TRBJ2-1; D perhaps matches TRBD1 (6 bases). Germline V gene sequence: CDR1 SEHNR, CDR2 FQNEAQ (reference sequence). The CDR3 has 12 residues. Trimming stripped 5 bases from V and 13 bases from J, with 15 bases between. Complete variable domain (other parts from reference TRBV7-9 and TRBJ2-1): DTGVSQNPRHKITKRGQNVTFRCDPISEHNRLYWYRQTLGQGPEFLTYFQNEAQLEKSRLLSDRFSAERPKGSFSTLEIQRTEQGDSAMYLCASSVQGSIQFFGPGTRLTVL.

This chain links TRBV5-1 with TRBJ2-1; the match to TRBD2 covers 10 bases. This CDR3 is built from 16 residues. Germline V gives CDR1 SGHRS, CDR2 YFSETQ. V lost 3 bases to trimming and J lost 7 bases; unmatched junction nucleotides: 10. CDR3 region: CASSWTKRGGLNEQFF. The DNA of the CDR3 is TGCGCCAGCAGCTGGACTAAGCGGGGGGGCCTTAATGAGCAGTTCTTC.

The chain links TRBV4-1 to TRBJ1-1, with TRBD1 matching over 12 bases. J was trimmed by 4 bases and V by 0 bases; bases with no gene match: 3. The CDR3 covers 16 residues. CDR1 and CDR2 from the germline V gene are MGHRA and YSYEKL. Here the CDR3 reads CASSQDPGQGATEAFF. Written as DNA, the CDR3 is TGCGCCAGCAGCCAAGACCCGGGACAGGGGGCCACTGAAGCTTTCTTT.

The table lists this clonotype with a few counts. The rearrangement joins TRBV20-1 to TRBJ2-5; D remains ambiguous. V was cut by 6 bases and J by 2 bases, with 7 bases left in between. The length of the CDR3 is 11 residues. Germline V gives CDR1 DFQATT, CDR2 SNEGSKA (reference sequence). The CDR3 region is CSAEVQETQYF. The CDR3 coding sequence is TGCAGTGCCGAGGTACAAGAGACCCAGTACTTC.

About this clonotype: This clone may be a read error of a much larger clone one base away. The chain has TRBV29-1 and TRBJ2-3; D is perhaps TRBD2 (5 bases). The germline V gene encodes CDR1 SQVTM and CDR2 ANQGSEA. The CDR3 is 12 residues long. The V end lost 7 bases, the J end lost 5 bases, and 13 bases lay between the germline ends. As DNA, the CDR3 is TGCAGCGCGGGTGGCCGGGGAGATACGCAGTATTTT. Translated, it gives CSAGGRGDTQYF.

Note on this clonotype: This may be a read error, as it is one base from a much larger clone. CDR3 sequence: CASSPGGTGCYEQYF. DNA of the CDR3: TGCGCCAGCAGCCCCGGCGGGACAGGGTGTTACGAGCAGTACTTC. The gene calls are TRBV5-1 and TRBJ2-7, with 9 bases that match TRBD1. The CDR3 has 15 amino acids. The V gene's germline CDR1 is SGHRS and CDR2 YFSETQ. The V gene end was trimmed by 4 bases and the J gene end by 4 bases; junction bases not matched to a gene: 9. The variable domain in full, completed from reference TRBV5-1 and TRBJ2-7, reads KAGVTQTPRYLIKTRGQQVTLSCSPISGHRSVSWYQQTPGQGLQFLFEYFSETQRNKGNFPGRFSGRQFSNSRSEMNVSTLELGDSALYLCASSPGGTGCYEQYFGPGTRLTVT.

The DNA of the CDR3 is TGCAGCGTTGGAGGGACCTCTAGTACCGGGGAGCTGTTTTTT. This gives the protein CSVGGTSSTGELFF. The chain carries TRBV29-1 and TRBJ2-2; D may be TRBD1 or TRBD2 (5 bases each). This CDR3 has 14 residues. The V end was cut by 4 bases, the J end by 5 bases, with 14 bases between. Germline CDR1 and CDR2: SQVTM and ANQGSEA.

This chain uses TRBV9 with TRBJ2-7; 7 bases fit TRBD1. CDR1 SGDLS and CDR2 YYNGEE come from the germline V gene. With 4 bases clipped from V and 1 base from J, the junction kept 8 bases outside the gene matches. The CDR3 is 15 amino acids. CDR3: CASSHGTELSYEQYF. In DNA form, the CDR3 reads TGTGCCAGCAGCCATGGGACAGAACTTTCCTACGAGCAGTACTTC.